A single sample gave rise to the 20 T cell receptor beta chains below, sequenced in a study of blood T cell repertoires in COVID-19. TCRdb's copy holds only in-frame clones and misses some; the assay was immunoSEQ multiplex PCR. Counted here are about 160,000 clones, 82% occurring once; the ten biggest clones make up approximately 18%. The sequenced sample consisted of PBMCs or T cells enriched from blood (not recorded which). The receptors come from a man aged 60-69 years who had recovered from COVID-19.

CDR3 sequence: CASSFTGENIQYF. CDR3 nucleotides: TGTGCCAGCAGCTTCACAGGGGAGAACATTCAGTACTTC. The V gene is TRBV11-2, the J gene TRBJ2-4; 7 bases are a match to TRBD1. This CDR3 is built from 13 residues. V gave up 3 bases and J gave up 7 bases; unmatched junction bases: 3. The germline gives CDR1 SGHAT, CDR2 FQNNGV. Looking up the rest from reference TRBV11-2 and TRBJ2-4 gives the full variable domain: EAGVAQSPRYKIIEKRQSVAFWCNPISGHATLYWYQQILGQGPKLLIQFQNNGVVDDSQLPKDRFSAERLKGVDSTLKIQPAKLEDSAVYLCASSFTGENIQYFGAGTRLSVL.

CDR3 region: CASRPGLAGVEQYF. The DNA for the CDR3 is TGTGCCAGCAGACCGGGACTAGCGGGAGTCGAGCAGTACTTC. The rearrangement links TRBV2 to TRBJ2-7; 14 nucleotides line up with TRBD2. This CDR3 contains 14 residues. Unmatched junction bases numbered 4, after V lost 6 bases and J lost 6 bases. Per germline, CDR1 SNHLY and CDR2 FYNNEI. Looking up the rest from reference TRBV2 and TRBJ2-7 gives the full variable domain: EPEVTQTPSHQVTQMGQEVILRCVPISNHLYFYWYRQILGQKVEFLVSFYNNEISEKSEIFDDQFSVERPDGSNFTLKIRSTKLEDSAMYFCASRPGLAGVEQYFGPGTRLTVT.

V gene TRBV6-1 combines with J gene TRBJ1-2; the match to TRBD1 covers 8 bases. Germline V CDR1 and CDR2: MNHNS, SASEGT. Losses at the gene ends were 3 bases for V and 3 bases for J; bases not matched to a gene: 3. This CDR3 is 14 amino acids long. Here the CDR3 DNA reads TGTGCCAGCAGTGAGGGGACAGGCGACTATGGCTACACCTTC. Protein sequence: CASSEGTGDYGYTF.

The genes are TRBV2 and TRBJ1-6, with 10 bases fitting TRBD1. This CDR3 contains 15 residues. V gave up 7 bases and J gave up 7 bases; unmatched junction bases: 7. Germline loops: CDR1 SNHLY, CDR2 FYNNEI. CDR3 coding DNA: TGTGCCAGCATGTTCGGGACAGGGGCAAATTCACCCCTCCACTTT. It specifies CASMFGTGANSPLHF.

The genes are TRBV5-5 and TRBJ2-7, with D possibly TRBD1 on 5 matching bases. This CDR3 comprises 13 residues. In germline, CDR1 is SGHKS, CDR2 YYEKEE (reference sequence). V was shortened by 4 bases and J by 2 bases, with 10 bases between the two germline ends. The CDR3, as DNA: TGTGCCAGCAGCCCAGGGTTACCCTACGAGCAGTACTTC. Its protein product is CASSPGLPYEQYF. The whole variable domain, remainder taken from reference TRBV5-5 and TRBJ2-7, is DAGVTQSPTHLIKTRGQQVTLRCSPISGHKSVSWYQQVLGQGPQFIFQYYEKEERGRGNFPDRFSARQFPNYSSELNVNALLLGDSALYLCASSPGLPYEQYFGPGTRLTVT.

This clone has only a few counts. The V call is TRBV9, the J call TRBJ2-5; 14 bases match TRBD2. Germline lookup yields CDR1 SGDLS and CDR2 YYNGEE. The CDR3 consists of 18 residues. Trimming removed 4 bases from V and 4 bases from J; junction bases left unmatched: 12. CDR3 sequence: CASSRLGLAGVLGETQYF. CDR3 nucleotide sequence: TGTGCCAGCAGCCGTTTGGGACTAGCGGGAGTGTTGGGAGAGACCCAGTACTTC.

The V call is TRBV30, the J call TRBJ2-7; possibly TRBD1 for D (6 bases). Trimming removed 3 bases from V and 2 bases from J, with 17 bases in between. CDR1 is GTSNPN and CDR2 is SVGIG in the germline V gene (reference sequence). This CDR3 is built from 15 residues. CDR3 sequence (DNA): TGTGCCTGGAGACGTCCCGGGACATTTCCCTACGAGCAGTACTTC. Protein: CAWRRPGTFPYEQYF.

This sequence joins TRBV6-5 and TRBJ1-5; 10 positions agree with TRBD1. Per germline, CDR1 MNHEY and CDR2 SVGAGI. This CDR3 has 15 residues. Trimming took 7 bases from V and 5 from J; bases not matched to a gene: 8. CDR3 sequence reads: CASIPTGGGYQPQHF. The CDR3 region has the DNA TGTGCCAGCATACCGACAGGGGGCGGGTATCAGCCCCAGCATTTT.

This clone has more than one count but fewer than ten. CDR3 bases: TGCGCCAGCAGCCAAGGCGGCACCGGGGAGCTGTTTTTT. Its translation is CASSQGGTGELFF. The chain recombines TRBV4-1 with TRBJ2-2; D not resolved. The germline V gene encodes CDR1 MGHRA and CDR2 YSYEKL. The CDR3 covers 13 residues. Trimming shortened V by 1 base and J by 4 bases, and 4 bases separated the two germline ends.

The chain combines TRBV9 with TRBJ2-2; no reliable D call. From germline, CDR1 is SGDLS and CDR2 YYNGEE. Trimming pared 2 bases from V and 5 bases from J, leaving 10 bases between. CDR3 length equals 14 residues. In DNA form, the CDR3 reads TGTGCCAGCAGCGTGCGAGATCGAACCGGGGAGCTGTTTTTT. Amino acids: CASSVRDRTGELFF. The whole variable domain, filled in from reference TRBV9 and TRBJ2-2, reads DSGVTQTPKHLITATGQRVTLRCSPRSGDLSVYWYQQSLDQGLQFLIQYYNGEERAKGNILERFSAQQFPDLHSELNLSSLELGDSALYFCASSVRDRTGELFFGEGSRLTVL.

The CDR3 is CASSPGTADSPLHF. CDR3 coding DNA: TGTGCCAGCAGCCCCGGGACAGCGGATTCACCCCTCCACTTT. The chain couples TRBV7-3 to TRBJ1-6, with 7 bases aligning to TRBD1. CDR3 length equals 14 residues. Germline-derived CDR1 and CDR2 are SGHTA and FQGTGA. The J segment lost 8 bases and the V segment lost 5 bases, leaving 6 bases of the junction unmatched.

The chain employs TRBV3-1 (or the pseudogene TRBV3-2) and TRBJ2-7, with TRBD1 as a possible D gene (5 bases). In germline, CDR1 is LGHDT, CDR2 YNNKEL (reference sequence). Trimming stripped 4 bases from V and 5 bases from J, with 15 bases between. The CDR3 covers 14 residues. In nucleotides, the CDR3 is TGTGCCAGCAGCCCGCAGGGTATGAGGAACGAGCAGTACTTC. Translating it yields CASSPQGMRNEQYF.

The chain recombines TRBV29-1 with TRBJ2-3; D not certain. V lost 6 bases, J lost 6 bases, and 19 bases lay in between. Looked up from germline, CDR1 is SQVTM and CDR2 is ANQGSEA. There are 14 residues in the CDR3. The CDR3, as DNA: TGCAGCGTCGTGGCGGCGTACGGAGCGGATACGCAGTATTTT. The encoded protein is CSVVAAYGADTQYF.

The chain couples TRBV6-5 to TRBJ1-1, with D possibly TRBD1 on 6 matching bases. V lost 6 bases and J 1 base, leaving 6 bases between the germline ends. The germline gives CDR1 MNHEY, CDR2 SVGAGI. This CDR3 spans 12 amino acids. The DNA for the CDR3 is TGTGCCAGCAGAGGGGGGAACACTGAAGCTTTCTTT. Translated: CASRGGNTEAFF.

A few counts support this clone. CDR3 nucleotide sequence: TGTGCCAGCAGCTTGGGACAGGGCGCGATCTACGAGCAGTACTTC. Protein product: CASSLGQGAIYEQYF. The chain uses TRBV5-5 and TRBJ2-7, with TRBD1 matching 7 bases. Germline V lookup: CDR1 SGHKS, CDR2 YYEKEE (reference sequence). This CDR3 spans 15 amino acids. J lost 3 bases, V lost 0 bases, and 6 bases had no gene match.

The chain has TRBV19 and TRBJ2-1, with 9 bases matching TRBD2. The CDR3 extends over 17 amino acids. Germline V gene data show CDR1 as LNHDA and CDR2 as SQIVND (reference sequence). V shed 4 bases, J shed 2 bases, and the junction held 9 bases outside the gene matches. CDR3 bases: TGTGCCAGTAGTAAAGGCGGGAGGGCCCAGGCCTACAATGAGCAGTTCTTC. Protein sequence: CASSKGGRAQAYNEQFF.

The genes are TRBV3-1 (or the pseudogene TRBV3-2) and TRBJ2-1, with TRBD1 matching over 10 bases. CDR3 size: 16 residues. Germline V lookup: CDR1 LGHDT, CDR2 YNNKEL (reference sequence). J was trimmed by 5 bases and V by 2 bases; bases with no gene match: 6. Written as DNA, the CDR3 is TGTGCCAGCAGCCAATTTTCGGGACAGGGGAACAATGAGCAGTTCTTC. Its protein product is CASSQFSGQGNNEQFF.

The chain employs TRBV30 and TRBJ1-5; D is possibly TRBD1 (5 bases). CDR3 size: 13 residues. Per the germline V gene, CDR1 is GTSNPN and CDR2 is SVGIG (reference sequence). The germline V and J ends were trimmed by 0 bases and 4 bases, with 7 bases remaining between them. CDR3 DNA: TGTGCCTGGAGTGTAGACAGAAATCAGCCCCAGCATTTT. Translated, it gives CAWSVDRNQPQHF. Supplemented by reference TRBV30 and TRBJ1-5, the full variable domain reads SQTIHQWPATLVQPVGSPLSLECTVEGTSNPNLYWYRQAAGRGLQLLFYSVGIGQISSEVPQNLSASRPQDRQFILSSKKLLLSDSGFYLCAWSVDRNQPQHFGDGTRLSIL.

The J gene is TRBJ2-7, the V gene TRBV29-1, with D possibly matching TRBD1 (6 bases). The CDR3 has 12 amino acids. V dropped 4 bases and J dropped 5 bases, with 12 bases sitting between them. Germline V lookup: CDR1 SQVTM, CDR2 ANQGSEA. In DNA, the CDR3 is TGCAGCGTTGCCCTCACAGGGAACGAGCAGTACTTC. Its protein product is CSVALTGNEQYF.

This clone was seen a single time. The chain uses TRBV2 and TRBJ2-1; D remains ambiguous. V was shortened by 5 bases and J by 4 bases, with 3 bases between the two germline ends. There are 11 residues in the CDR3. The germline CDR1 and CDR2 sequences are SNHLY and FYNNEI. The CDR3 loop is CASSQYNEQFF. As DNA, the CDR3 is TGTGCCAGCAGTCAATACAATGAGCAGTTCTTC.